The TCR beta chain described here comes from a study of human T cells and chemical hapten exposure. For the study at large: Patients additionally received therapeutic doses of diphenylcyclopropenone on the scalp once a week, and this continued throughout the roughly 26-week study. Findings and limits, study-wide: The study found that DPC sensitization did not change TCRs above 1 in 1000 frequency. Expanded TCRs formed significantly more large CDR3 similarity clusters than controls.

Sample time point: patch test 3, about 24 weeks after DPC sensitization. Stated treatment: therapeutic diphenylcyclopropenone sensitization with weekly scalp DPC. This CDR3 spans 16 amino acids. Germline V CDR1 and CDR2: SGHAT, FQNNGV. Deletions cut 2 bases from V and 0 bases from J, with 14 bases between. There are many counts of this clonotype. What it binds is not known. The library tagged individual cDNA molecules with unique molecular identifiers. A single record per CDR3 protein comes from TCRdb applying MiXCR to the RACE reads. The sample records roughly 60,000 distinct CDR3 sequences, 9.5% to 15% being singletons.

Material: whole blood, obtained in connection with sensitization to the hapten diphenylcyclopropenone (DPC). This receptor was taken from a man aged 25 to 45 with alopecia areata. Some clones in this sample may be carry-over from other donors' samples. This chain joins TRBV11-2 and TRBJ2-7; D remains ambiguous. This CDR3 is CASSLMLHTGSYEQYF. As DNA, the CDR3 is TGTGCCAGCAGCTTAATGCTCCACACCGGCTCCTACGAGCAGTACTTC. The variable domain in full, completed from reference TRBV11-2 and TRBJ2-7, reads EAGVAQSPRYKIIEKRQSVAFWCNPISGHATLYWYQQILGQGPKLLIQFQNNGVVDDSQLPKDRFSAERLKGVDSTLKIQPAKLEDSAVYLCASSLMLHTGSYEQYFGPGTRLTVT.